This is a list of T cell receptor beta chains from one sample in a study of somatic mutations in cytotoxic T cells in rheumatoid arthritis. TCRdb's copy holds only in-frame clones and misses some; the assay was immunoSEQ multiplex PCR. Of more than 20,000 clones listed, over 80% are singletons. Material: CD8+ T cells sorted from blood. The receptors stem from a man over 45 in good health. Both conserved end residues are part of each CDR3. A D gene is named only where the DNA matches it firmly. Not every row has a clone size; where given, it reads once, few, many or a size class.

j_call: TRBJ2-3; clone_size: .; d_call: .; v_call: TRBV6-4; cdr3_nt: TGTGCCAGCAGTGAAGAGGAAGCGAGTACAGATACGCAGTATTTT; cdr3_aa: CASSEEEASTDTQYF
j_call: TRBJ1-5; clone_size: .; d_call: .; v_call: TRBV5-1; cdr3_nt: TGCGCCAGCAGCCCAGATACAGGGAGTGGCAATCAGCCCCAGCATTTT; cdr3_aa: CASSPDTGSGNQPQHF
j_call: TRBJ1-5; clone_size: .; d_call: .; v_call: TRBV7-8; cdr3_nt: TGTGCCAGCAGCTCCGCAGGGAATCAGCCCCAGCATTTT; cdr3_aa: CASSSAGNQPQHF
j_call: TRBJ2-7; clone_size: few; d_call: .; v_call: TRBV4-2; cdr3_nt: TGTGCCAGCAGCCAAGATCAGGGGCGGGAAGGCACCTACGAGCAGTACTTC; cdr3_aa: CASSQDQGREGTYEQYF
j_call: TRBJ2-1; clone_size: .; d_call: TRBD2; v_call: TRBV9; cdr3_nt: TGTGCCAGCAGCCAACGAGCGGGAGGCTCCTACAATGAGCAGTTCTTC; cdr3_aa: CASSQRAGGSYNEQFF
j_call: TRBJ2-1; clone_size: .; d_call: TRBD1; v_call: TRBV30; cdr3_nt: TGTGCCTGGAGTGTAGGGACAGGACCCTACAATGAGCAGTTCTTC; cdr3_aa: CAWSVGTGPYNEQFF
j_call: TRBJ2-7; clone_size: .; d_call: .; v_call: TRBV7-9; cdr3_nt: TGTGCCAGCAGCCTAGGCGGGGGACAGACGAACGGAGAGCAGTACTTC; cdr3_aa: CASSLGGGQTNGEQYF
j_call: TRBJ1-1; clone_size: once; d_call: .; v_call: TRBV5-8; cdr3_nt: TGTGCCAGCAGCTCTACCCGGGACTACGCTTTCTTT; cdr3_aa: CASSSTRDYAFF
j_call: TRBJ2-6; clone_size: .; d_call: TRBD2; v_call: TRBV4-2; cdr3_nt: TGTGCCAGCAGCCAAGTTCTTGGAGCGGGGGCCTCTGGGGCCAACGTCCTGACTTTC; cdr3_aa: CASSQVLGAGASGANVLTF
j_call: TRBJ2-7; clone_size: .; d_call: .; v_call: TRBV11-2; cdr3_nt: TGTGCCAGCAGCCCGACACCTGCCTCCTACGAGCAGTACTTC; cdr3_aa: CASSPTPASYEQYF
j_call: TRBJ2-7; clone_size: .; d_call: TRBD1; v_call: TRBV6-1; cdr3_nt: TGTGCCAGCAGTCCGACAGGGGGCCACTACGAGCAGTACTTC; cdr3_aa: CASSPTGGHYEQYF
j_call: TRBJ2-1; clone_size: .; d_call: TRBD2; v_call: TRBV9; cdr3_nt: TGTGCCAGCAGCGGAGGCGGGACTAACCGGGAGCAGTTCTTC; cdr3_aa: CASSGGGTNREQFF
j_call: TRBJ2-1; clone_size: .; d_call: .; v_call: TRBV10-3; cdr3_nt: TGTGCCATCAGTGATCCTGGTAATGGGAGTCAGTTCTTC; cdr3_aa: CAISDPGNGSQFF
j_call: TRBJ2-7; clone_size: .; d_call: TRBD2; v_call: TRBV4-1; cdr3_nt: TGCGCCAGCAGCCAAGTTGCAGCGGGAGAACCCTACGAGCAGTACTTC; cdr3_aa: CASSQVAAGEPYEQYF
j_call: TRBJ2-7; clone_size: few; d_call: .; v_call: TRBV9; cdr3_nt: TGTGCCAGCAGCCCACGGGACGGCCACTACGAGCAGTACTTC; cdr3_aa: CASSPRDGHYEQYF
j_call: TRBJ2-1; clone_size: .; d_call: TRBD2; v_call: TRBV6-1; cdr3_nt: TGTGCCAGCAGTGAATACTCCGGGACTAGTATCTACAATGAGCAGTTCTTC; cdr3_aa: CASSEYSGTSIYNEQFF
j_call: TRBJ1-2; clone_size: few; d_call: TRBD1; v_call: TRBV7-6; cdr3_nt: TGTGCCAGCAGCTTAGTCCTAGGGGGCGAGAATGGCTACACCTTC; cdr3_aa: CASSLVLGGENGYTF
j_call: TRBJ1-3; clone_size: .; d_call: .; v_call: TRBV7-9; cdr3_nt: TGTGCCAGCAGCTGGGAAGGGTCGTCCTCTGGAAACACCATATATTTT; cdr3_aa: CASSWEGSSSGNTIYF
j_call: TRBJ2-1; clone_size: .; d_call: TRBD2; v_call: TRBV11-1; cdr3_nt: TGTGCCAGCAGCTCCCCGGTTAGCGGGAGGGCCAATGAGCAGTTCTTC; cdr3_aa: CASSSPVSGRANEQFF
j_call: TRBJ2-1; clone_size: .; d_call: TRBD2; v_call: TRBV9; cdr3_nt: TGTGCCAGCAGCGTCTCGGGCGGGAGACCGAGCCTCTCCTACAATGAGCAGTTCTTC; cdr3_aa: CASSVSGGRPSLSYNEQFF
j_call: TRBJ1-1; clone_size: few; d_call: .; v_call: TRBV19; cdr3_nt: TGTGCCAGTAGTATCGGCGGGGGCACTGAAGCTTTCTTT; cdr3_aa: CASSIGGGTEAFF
j_call: TRBJ2-7; clone_size: .; d_call: TRBD2; v_call: TRBV4-2; cdr3_nt: TGTGCCAGCAGCCAAGAACTAGCGGGGGGGTACGAGCAGTACTTC; cdr3_aa: CASSQELAGGYEQYF
j_call: TRBJ2-7; clone_size: few; d_call: .; v_call: TRBV7-9; cdr3_nt: TGTGCCAGCAGCTTAGATTGGGGGGAGGCCTACGAGCAGTACTTC; cdr3_aa: CASSLDWGEAYEQYF
j_call: TRBJ1-5; clone_size: .; d_call: TRBD1; v_call: TRBV30; cdr3_nt: TGTGCCTGGAGTGTACTCTTCGAGGACAGGGAGATGAGGGGCAATCAGCCCCAGCATTTT; cdr3_aa: CAWSVLFEDREMRGNQPQHF
j_call: TRBJ2-2; clone_size: .; d_call: .; v_call: TRBV28; cdr3_nt: TGTGCCAGCAGCCCGGGACAGAACACCGGGGAGCTGTTTTTT; cdr3_aa: CASSPGQNTGELFF
j_call: TRBJ2-7; clone_size: .; d_call: TRBD1; v_call: TRBV6-1; cdr3_nt: TGTGCCAGCAGTTCGGGGACAGGGGGAATCTACGAGCAGTACTTC; cdr3_aa: CASSSGTGGIYEQYF
j_call: TRBJ2-7; clone_size: .; d_call: .; v_call: TRBV27; cdr3_nt: TGTGCCAGCAGTTTACGCCCGGGGATTCTCGAGCAGTACTTC; cdr3_aa: CASSLRPGILEQYF
j_call: TRBJ2-7; clone_size: .; d_call: .; v_call: TRBV27; cdr3_nt: TGTGCCAGCAGTTTCGGCAGGGCAAGCGAGCAGTACTTC; cdr3_aa: CASSFGRASEQYF
j_call: TRBJ2-7; clone_size: .; d_call: TRBD1; v_call: TRBV27; cdr3_nt: TGTGCCAGCAGTCACAGGGGTCCCTCCTACGAGCAGTACTTC; cdr3_aa: CASSHRGPSYEQYF
j_call: TRBJ2-7; clone_size: .; d_call: TRBD2; v_call: TRBV9; cdr3_nt: TGTGCCAGCAGCGTAGGAAACGGGAGGCTTTACGAGCAGTACTTC; cdr3_aa: CASSVGNGRLYEQYF
j_call: TRBJ2-1; clone_size: once; d_call: .; v_call: TRBV11-1; cdr3_nt: TGTGCCAGCAGCTTATCTTCTTGGCCCGGGAATGAGCAGTTCTTC; cdr3_aa: CASSLSSWPGNEQFF